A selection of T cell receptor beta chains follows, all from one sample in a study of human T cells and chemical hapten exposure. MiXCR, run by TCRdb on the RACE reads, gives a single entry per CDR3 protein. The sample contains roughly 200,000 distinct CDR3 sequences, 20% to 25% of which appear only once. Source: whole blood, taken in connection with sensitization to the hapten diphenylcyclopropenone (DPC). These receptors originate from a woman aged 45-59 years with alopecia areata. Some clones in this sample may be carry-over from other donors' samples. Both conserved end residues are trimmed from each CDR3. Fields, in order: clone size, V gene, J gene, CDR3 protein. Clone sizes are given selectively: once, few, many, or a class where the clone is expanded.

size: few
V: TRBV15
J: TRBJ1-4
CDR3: ATSPRTANEKLF

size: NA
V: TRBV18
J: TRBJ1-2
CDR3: ASSPEMGSIIVANYGYT

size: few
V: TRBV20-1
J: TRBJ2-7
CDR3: SARDPQGPSYEQY

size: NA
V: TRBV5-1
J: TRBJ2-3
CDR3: ASSTDYPTDTQY

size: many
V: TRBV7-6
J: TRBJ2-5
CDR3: ASSLVGRDLLEETQY

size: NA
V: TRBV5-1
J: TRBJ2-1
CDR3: ASSLRGGGRSYNEQF

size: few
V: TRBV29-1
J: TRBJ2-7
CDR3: SVGPPASGSDEQY

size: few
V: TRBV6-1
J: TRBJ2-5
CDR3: ATTRDSPNGVKRGQY

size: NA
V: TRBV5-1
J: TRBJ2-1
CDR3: ASSATSTYNEQF

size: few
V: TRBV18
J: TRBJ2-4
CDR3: ASSPRWERLY

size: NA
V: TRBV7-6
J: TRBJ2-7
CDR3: ASSLEGLAVDEQY

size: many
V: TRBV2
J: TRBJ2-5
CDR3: ASSEGGPGETQY

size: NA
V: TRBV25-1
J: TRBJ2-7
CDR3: ATRPPTSSYEQY

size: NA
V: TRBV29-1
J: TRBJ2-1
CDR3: SVVPVRARYNEQF

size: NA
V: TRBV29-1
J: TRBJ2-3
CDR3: SVEVTGSDTQY

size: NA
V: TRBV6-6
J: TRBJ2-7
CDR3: ASSYRQGSSYEQY

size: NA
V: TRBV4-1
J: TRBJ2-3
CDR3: ASSPVSTDTQY

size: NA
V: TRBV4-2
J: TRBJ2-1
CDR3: ASSQDAGVSYNEQF

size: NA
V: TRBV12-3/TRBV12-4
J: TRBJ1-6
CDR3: ASSIGDLRNSPLH

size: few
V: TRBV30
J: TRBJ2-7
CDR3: AWSGRQVYEQY

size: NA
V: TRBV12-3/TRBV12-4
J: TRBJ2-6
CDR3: ASRQGNNGANVLT

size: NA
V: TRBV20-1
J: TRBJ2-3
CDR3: SAQPLAGGRTDTQY

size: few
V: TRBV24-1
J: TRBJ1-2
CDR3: ATSDRTGNYGYT

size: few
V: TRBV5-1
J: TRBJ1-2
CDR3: TSSSITGDGGGYT

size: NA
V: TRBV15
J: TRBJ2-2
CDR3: ATSRDLQLTGELF

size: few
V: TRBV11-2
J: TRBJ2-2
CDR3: ASSLPNPRELF

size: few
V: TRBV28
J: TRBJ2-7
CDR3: ASRAYRGKYEQY

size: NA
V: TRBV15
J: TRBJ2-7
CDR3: ATSRDRAAYEQY

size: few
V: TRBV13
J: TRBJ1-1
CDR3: ASSFRDRDFLWRTEAF

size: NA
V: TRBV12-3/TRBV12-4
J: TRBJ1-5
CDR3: ASSFGDRGLGLNQPQH

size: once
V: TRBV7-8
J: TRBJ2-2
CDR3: ASRQQGASYTGELF

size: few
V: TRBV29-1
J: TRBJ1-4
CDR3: SVRKWENEKLF

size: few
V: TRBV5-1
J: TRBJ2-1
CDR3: ASSFLSSSYNEQF

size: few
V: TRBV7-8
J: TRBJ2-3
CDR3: ASSFGGDTQY

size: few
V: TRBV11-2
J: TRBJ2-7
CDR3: ASSSLRVAGVRRSYEQY

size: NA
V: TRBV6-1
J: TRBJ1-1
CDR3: ASQRSTEAF

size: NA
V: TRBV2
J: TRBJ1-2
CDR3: ASKDSPGYT

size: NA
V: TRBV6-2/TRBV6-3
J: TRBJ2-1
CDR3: ASSYRSGIGFNEQF

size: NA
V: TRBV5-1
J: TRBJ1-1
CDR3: ASSAGLRNTEAF

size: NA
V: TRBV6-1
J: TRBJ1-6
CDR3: ASDQVSNSPLH

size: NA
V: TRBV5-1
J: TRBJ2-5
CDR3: ASKQVLQETQY

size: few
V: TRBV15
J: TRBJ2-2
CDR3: ATSRVIRLAGTGELF

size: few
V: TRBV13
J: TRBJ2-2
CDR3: ASSSRRRRSGTSGRNWELF

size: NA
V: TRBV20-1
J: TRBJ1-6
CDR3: SATSQGVVSPLH

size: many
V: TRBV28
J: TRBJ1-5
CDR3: ASKRVWERRGQPQH

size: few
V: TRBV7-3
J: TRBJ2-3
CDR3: ASSPMGGTQY

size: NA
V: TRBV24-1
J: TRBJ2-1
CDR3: ATSDIDGVHEQF

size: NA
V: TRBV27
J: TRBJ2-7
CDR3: ASRSTGDEQY

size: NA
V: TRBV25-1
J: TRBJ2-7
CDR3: ASSEKATYYEQY

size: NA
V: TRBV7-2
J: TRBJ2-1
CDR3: AMRKYNEQF

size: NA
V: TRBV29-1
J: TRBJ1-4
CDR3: SVEDGSAGVGKLF